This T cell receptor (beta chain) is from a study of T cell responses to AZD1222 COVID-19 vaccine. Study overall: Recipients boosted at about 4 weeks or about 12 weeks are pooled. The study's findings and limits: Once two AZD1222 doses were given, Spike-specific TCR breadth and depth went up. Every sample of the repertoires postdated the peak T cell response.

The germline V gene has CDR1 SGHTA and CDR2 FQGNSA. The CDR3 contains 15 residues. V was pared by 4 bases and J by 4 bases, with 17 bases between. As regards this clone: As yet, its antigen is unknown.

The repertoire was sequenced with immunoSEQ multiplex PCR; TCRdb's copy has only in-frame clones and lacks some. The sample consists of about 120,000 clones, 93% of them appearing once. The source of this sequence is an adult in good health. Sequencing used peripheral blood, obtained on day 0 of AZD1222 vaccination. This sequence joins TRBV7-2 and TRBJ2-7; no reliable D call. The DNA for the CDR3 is TGTGCCAGCAGCTCCCCCGATATGTCGGTATACGAGCAGTACTTC. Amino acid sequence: CASSSPDMSVYEQYF.